This T cell receptor beta chain was sequenced during a study of T cells in Graves' hyperthyroidism and ophthalmopathy (dated 2019 in TCRdb). About the study as a whole: Peripheral blood samples were taken at the time of initial diagnosis, prior to any treatment. To identify TCR V-J signatures that set the groups apart, the researchers used a discovery cohort of 90 to 100 patients, made up of 43 with Graves' ophthalmopathy and some 56 with stable Graves' hyperthyroidism. Whether ophthalmopathy could be predicted prospectively was tested in an independent validation cohort made up of under 20 hyperthyroidism patients plus 17 patients who later progressed to ophthalmopathy. The 100 discovery patients were randomly split 7:3 into training and test sets. In addition, the study compared T-cell repertoires in thyroid tissue and in blood from six Graves' hyperthyroidism patients. After sampling, hyperthyroidism patients received methimazole starting at 30 mg daily, and ophthalmopathy patients received high-dose intravenous methylprednisolone. According to the paper, TCR Vbeta CDR3 sequencing was carried out on around 140 peripheral blood samples, which came from around 43 ophthalmopathy, under 80 hyperthyroidism and about 17 progressor patients.

The germline V gene encodes CDR1 SGHKS and CDR2 YYEKEE (reference sequence). Between the V and J ends, shortened by 4 bases and 1 base respectively, the junction contains 12 bases. From cysteine to phenylalanine, the CDR3 is 14 amino acids long. Of the read, only the CDR3 DNA is kept; its 42 bases are in frame from base 1. The TCR beta CDR3 regions were amplified from RNA transcripts. For the first round of RT-PCR on the TCR CDR3, the HTBI primer set was used together with the Qiagen OneStep RT-PCR kit. Libraries were constructed in a second round of multiplex PCR, after which size selection and purification were performed. Libraries were sequenced paired-end with 100 bp reads on an Illumina HiSeq2000. The source study handled its data this way. SOAPnuke was used to process the raw data, removing reads that contained adapters or uncalled bases, had a mean Phred below 15, or lacked an exact match to the constant primer or identifier. High-quality paired reads were merged using COPE v1.2.5, and each unique nucleotide sequence was defined as a clonotype. Clonotypes were aligned to IMGT TRBV, TRBD and TRBJ reference segments using MiTCR v1.1. The analysis included only V-J combinations with a frequency above 0.0001, which together covered roughly 99% of the repertoires. A TCS score was defined as the ratio between F50 (clonal expansion) and ExV (chaos), using BLOSUM62-based TCRdist between CDR3 peptides within each V-J. Welch's t-statistics and random forest reduced 500 to 550 V-J features to about 12, which were used in a naive Bayes classifier (R e1071). The Morisita-Horn index was used to measure how similar the thyroid and blood repertoires were. The raw public reads went through TCRdb reprocessing: fastp at Q25, MiXCR clone calling, in-frame beta chains kept. For every CDR3 protein sequence, its rows merge into one entry that carries the most common genes and DNA. These V and J calls derive from TCRdb rather than the authors' analysis. In this sample the table shows 750,000 to 950,000 distinct CDR3 sequences, around 39% of which occur a single time. The ten largest clones add up to 8% to 9% of the sample.

The paper's findings and limits, for the study overall: In validation, the model predicted progression to ophthalmopathy a median of 6.5 months before onset, with about 64% sensitivity and about 75% specificity. Most expanded thyroid clonotypes (frequency above 0.001) were also detected in blood, a finding suggesting that blood repertoires may reflect thyroid immune responses. No statistical method was used to set the sample size in advance, and investigators knew the group allocation. A 13 V-J signature model separated ophthalmopathy from stable hyperthyroidism, with around 88% sensitivity and roughly 82% specificity in cross-validation and 80%/75% in testing.

Stable Graves' hyperthyroidism was defined as the absence of progression to ophthalmopathy over 18 months of follow-up. Hyperthyroidism patients were newly diagnosed, had a disease duration of under 2 months, and were aged 18 to 65 years. Exclusion was applied to patients with uncontrolled infections, other autoimmune diseases, pregnancy or lactation. Diagnoses relied on clinical symptoms, serum thyroxine and TRAb, thyroid ultrasound and orbital computed tomography. PBMCs were isolated from 7.5 to 10 ml of fresh peripheral blood by Ficoll-Paque density gradient centrifugation. Total RNA was extracted with Trizol reagent, and quality was checked on an Agilent 2100 Bioanalyzer. This clonotype has a handful of counts. Its antigen remains unidentified. No much larger clone exists at a distance of one base, and base qualities are not known.

Sequencing used blood. The TCR sequence derives from a man between 18 and 29 years old with Graves' hyperthyroidism. This receptor chain uses TRBV5-5 and TRBJ2-7; the D gene lacks a confident call. The DNA sequence is given as TGTGCCAGCAGCCTTGGCGTGGAGTCCTACGAGCAGTACTTC. It encodes CASSLGVESYEQYF.